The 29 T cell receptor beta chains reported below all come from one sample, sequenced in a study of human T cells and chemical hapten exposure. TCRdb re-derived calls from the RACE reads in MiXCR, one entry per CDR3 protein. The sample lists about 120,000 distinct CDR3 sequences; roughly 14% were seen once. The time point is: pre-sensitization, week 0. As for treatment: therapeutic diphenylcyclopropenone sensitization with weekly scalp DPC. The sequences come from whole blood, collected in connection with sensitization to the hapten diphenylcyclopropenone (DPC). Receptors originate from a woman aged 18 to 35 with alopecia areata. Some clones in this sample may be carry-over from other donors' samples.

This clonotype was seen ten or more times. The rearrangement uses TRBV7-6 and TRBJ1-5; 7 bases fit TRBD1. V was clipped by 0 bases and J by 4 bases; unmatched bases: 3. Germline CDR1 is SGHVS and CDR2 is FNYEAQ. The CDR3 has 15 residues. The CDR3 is CASSLAGGGNQPQHF. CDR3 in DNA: TGTGCCAGCAGCTTAGCAGGGGGCGGAAATCAGCCCCAGCATTTT.

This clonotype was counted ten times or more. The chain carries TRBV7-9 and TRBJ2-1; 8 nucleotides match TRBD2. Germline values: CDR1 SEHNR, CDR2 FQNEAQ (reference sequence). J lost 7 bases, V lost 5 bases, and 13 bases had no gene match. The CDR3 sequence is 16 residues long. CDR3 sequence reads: CASSPLAGGVHNEQFF. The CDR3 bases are TGTGCCAGCAGCCCCCTGGCGGGGGGTGTCCATAATGAGCAGTTCTTC.

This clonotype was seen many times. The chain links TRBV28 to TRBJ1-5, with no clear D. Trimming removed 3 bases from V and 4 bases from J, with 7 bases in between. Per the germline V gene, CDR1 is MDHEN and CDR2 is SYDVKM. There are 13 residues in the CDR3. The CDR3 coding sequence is TGTGCCAGCAGTTTGTTCTTTAATCAGCCCCAGCATTTT. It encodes CASSLFFNQPQHF.

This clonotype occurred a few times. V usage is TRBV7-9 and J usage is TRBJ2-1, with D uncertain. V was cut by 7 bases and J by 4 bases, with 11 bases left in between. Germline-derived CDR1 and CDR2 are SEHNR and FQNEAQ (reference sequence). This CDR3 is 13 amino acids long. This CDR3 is CASMDVLYNEQFF. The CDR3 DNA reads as TGTGCCAGCATGGATGTTTTATACAATGAGCAGTTCTTC.

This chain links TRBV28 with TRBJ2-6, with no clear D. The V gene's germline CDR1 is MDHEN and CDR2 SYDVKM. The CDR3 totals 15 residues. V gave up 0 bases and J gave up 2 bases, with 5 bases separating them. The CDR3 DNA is TGTGCCAGCAGTTTATGGACTGCTGGGGCCAACGTCCTGACTTTC. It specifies CASSLWTAGANVLTF. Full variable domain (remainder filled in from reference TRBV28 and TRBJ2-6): DVKVTQSSRYLVKRTGEKVFLECVQDMDHENMFWYRQDPGLGLRLIYFSYDVKMKEKGDIPEGYSVSREKKERFSLILESASTNQTSMYLCASSLWTAGANVLTFGAGSRLTVL.

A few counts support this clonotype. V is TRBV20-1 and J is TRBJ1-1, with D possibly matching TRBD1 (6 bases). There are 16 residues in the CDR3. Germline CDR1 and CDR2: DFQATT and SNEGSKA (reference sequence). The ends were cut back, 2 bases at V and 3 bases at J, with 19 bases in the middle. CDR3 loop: CSARRSWGRWDTEAFF. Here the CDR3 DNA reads TGCAGTGCTAGAAGGTCCTGGGGGCGCTGGGACACTGAAGCTTTCTTT.

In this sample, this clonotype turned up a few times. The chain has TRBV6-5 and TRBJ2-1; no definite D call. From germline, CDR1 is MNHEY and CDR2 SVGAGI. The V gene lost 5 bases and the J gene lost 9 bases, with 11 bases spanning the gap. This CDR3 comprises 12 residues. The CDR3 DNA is TGTGCCAGCAGTCCCAGTTTAGGTGAGCAGTTCTTC. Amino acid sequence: CASSPSLGEQFF.

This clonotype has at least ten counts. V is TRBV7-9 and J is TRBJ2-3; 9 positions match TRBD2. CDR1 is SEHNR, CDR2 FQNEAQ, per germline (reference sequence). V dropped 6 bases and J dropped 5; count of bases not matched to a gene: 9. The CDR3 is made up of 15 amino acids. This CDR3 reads CASSPSGGPGDTQYF. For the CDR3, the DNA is TGTGCCAGCAGTCCCAGCGGGGGGCCGGGAGATACGCAGTATTTT. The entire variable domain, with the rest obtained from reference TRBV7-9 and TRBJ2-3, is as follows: DTGVSQNPRHKITKRGQNVTFRCDPISEHNRLYWYRQTLGQGPEFLTYFQNEAQLEKSRLLSDRFSAERPKGSFSTLEIQRTEQGDSAMYLCASSPSGGPGDTQYFGPGTRLTVL.

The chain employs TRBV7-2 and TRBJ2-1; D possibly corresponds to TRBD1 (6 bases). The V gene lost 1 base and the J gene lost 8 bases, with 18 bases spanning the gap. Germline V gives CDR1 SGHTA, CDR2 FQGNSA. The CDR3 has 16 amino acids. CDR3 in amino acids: CASSLVSLLGTHEQFF. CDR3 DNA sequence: TGTGCCAGCAGCTTAGTGAGTCTTCTGGGGACACATGAGCAGTTCTTC.

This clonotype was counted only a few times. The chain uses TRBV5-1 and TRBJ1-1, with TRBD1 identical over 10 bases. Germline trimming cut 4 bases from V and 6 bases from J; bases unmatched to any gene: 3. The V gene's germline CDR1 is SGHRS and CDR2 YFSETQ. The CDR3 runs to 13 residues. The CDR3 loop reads CASSTGQGSEAFF. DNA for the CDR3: TGCGCCAGCAGCACGGGACAGGGGTCTGAAGCTTTCTTT.

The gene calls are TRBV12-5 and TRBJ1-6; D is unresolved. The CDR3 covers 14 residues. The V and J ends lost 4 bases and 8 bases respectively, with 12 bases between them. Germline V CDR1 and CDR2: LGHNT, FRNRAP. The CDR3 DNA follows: TGTGCTAGTGGTTGGCGGGAGACGGATTCACCCCTCCACTTT. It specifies CASGWRETDSPLHF.

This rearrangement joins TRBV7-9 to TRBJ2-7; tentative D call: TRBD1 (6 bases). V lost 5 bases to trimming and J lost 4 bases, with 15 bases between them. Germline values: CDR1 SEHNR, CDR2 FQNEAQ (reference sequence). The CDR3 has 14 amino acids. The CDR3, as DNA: TGTGCCAGCAGCCCTAGAACAGGGCGGTACGAGCAGTACTTC. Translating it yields CASSPRTGRYEQYF.

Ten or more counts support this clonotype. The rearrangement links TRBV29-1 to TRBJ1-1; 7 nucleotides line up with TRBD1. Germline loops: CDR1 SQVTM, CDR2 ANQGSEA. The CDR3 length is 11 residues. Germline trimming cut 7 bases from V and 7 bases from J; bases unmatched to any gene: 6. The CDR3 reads CSDRTGLEAFF. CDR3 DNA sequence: TGCAGCGACCGGACAGGCCTTGAAGCTTTCTTT.

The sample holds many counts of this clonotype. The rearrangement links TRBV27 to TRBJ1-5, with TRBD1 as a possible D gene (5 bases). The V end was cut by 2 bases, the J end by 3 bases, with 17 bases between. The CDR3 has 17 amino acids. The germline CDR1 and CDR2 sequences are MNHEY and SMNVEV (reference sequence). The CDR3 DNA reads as TGTGCCAGCAGTTTAGTCCCCGCGGGGCCTCACAATCAGCCCCAGCATTTT. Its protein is CASSLVPAGPHNQPQHF.

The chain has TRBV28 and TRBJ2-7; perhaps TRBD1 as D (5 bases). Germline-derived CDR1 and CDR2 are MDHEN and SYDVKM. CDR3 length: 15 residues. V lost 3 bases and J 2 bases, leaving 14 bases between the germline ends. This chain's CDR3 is CASSFKGARAYEQYF. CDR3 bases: TGTGCCAGCAGTTTCAAAGGGGCTCGGGCCTACGAGCAGTACTTC.

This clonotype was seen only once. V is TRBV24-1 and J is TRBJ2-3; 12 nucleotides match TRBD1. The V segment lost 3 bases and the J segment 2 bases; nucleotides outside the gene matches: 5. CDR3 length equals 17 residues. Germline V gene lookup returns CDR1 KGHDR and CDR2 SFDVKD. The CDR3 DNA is TGTGCCACCAGTGATCCCGGGACAGGGGGCTTCACAGATACGCAGTATTTT. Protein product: CATSDPGTGGFTDTQYF.

The CDR3 DNA follows: TGTGCCAGCAGCCCTCGGCAGTCTAACACTGAAGCTTTCTTT. Translation gives CASSPRQSNTEAFF. V usage is TRBV11-2 and J usage is TRBJ1-1; no definite D call. CDR1 is SGHAT and CDR2 is FQNNGV in the germline V gene. This CDR3 region has 14 residues. The germline V and J ends were trimmed by 5 bases and 2 bases, with 12 bases remaining between them. Full variable domain (missing parts from reference TRBV11-2 and TRBJ1-1): EAGVAQSPRYKIIEKRQSVAFWCNPISGHATLYWYQQILGQGPKLLIQFQNNGVVDDSQLPKDRFSAERLKGVDSTLKIQPAKLEDSAVYLCASSPRQSNTEAFFGQGTRLTVV.

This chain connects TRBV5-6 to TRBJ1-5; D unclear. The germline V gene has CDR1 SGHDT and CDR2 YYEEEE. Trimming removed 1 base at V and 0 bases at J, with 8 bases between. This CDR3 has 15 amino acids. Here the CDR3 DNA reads TGTGCCAGCAGCTTGCAATTATATAGCAATCAGCCCCAGCATTTT. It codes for CASSLQLYSNQPQHF.

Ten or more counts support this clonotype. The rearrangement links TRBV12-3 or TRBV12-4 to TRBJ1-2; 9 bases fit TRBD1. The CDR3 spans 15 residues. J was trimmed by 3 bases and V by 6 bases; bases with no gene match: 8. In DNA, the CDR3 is TGTGCCAGCAGACTGGACAGGGGCCTCTACTATGGCTACACCTTC. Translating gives CASRLDRGLYYGYTF.

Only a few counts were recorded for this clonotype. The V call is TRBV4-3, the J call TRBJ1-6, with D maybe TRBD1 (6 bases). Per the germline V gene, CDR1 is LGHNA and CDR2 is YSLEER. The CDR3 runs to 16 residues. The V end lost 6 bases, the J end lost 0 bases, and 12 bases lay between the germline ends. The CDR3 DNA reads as TGCGCCAGCAGGCAACAGGGAAGCTCCTATAATTCACCCCTCCACTTT. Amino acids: CASRQQGSSYNSPLHF.

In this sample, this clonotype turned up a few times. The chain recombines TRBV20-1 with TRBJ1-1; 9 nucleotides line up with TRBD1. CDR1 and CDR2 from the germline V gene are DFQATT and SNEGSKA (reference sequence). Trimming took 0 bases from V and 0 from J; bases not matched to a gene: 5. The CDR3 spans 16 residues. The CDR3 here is CSARDKTGGMNTEAFF. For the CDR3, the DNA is TGCAGTGCTAGAGATAAGACAGGGGGAATGAACACTGAAGCTTTCTTT.

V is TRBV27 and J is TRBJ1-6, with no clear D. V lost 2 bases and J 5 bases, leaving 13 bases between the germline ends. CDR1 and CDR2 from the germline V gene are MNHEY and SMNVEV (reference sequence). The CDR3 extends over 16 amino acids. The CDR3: CASSLTWAPDNSPLHF. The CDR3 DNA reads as TGTGCCAGCAGTTTAACCTGGGCGCCAGATAATTCACCCCTCCACTTT.

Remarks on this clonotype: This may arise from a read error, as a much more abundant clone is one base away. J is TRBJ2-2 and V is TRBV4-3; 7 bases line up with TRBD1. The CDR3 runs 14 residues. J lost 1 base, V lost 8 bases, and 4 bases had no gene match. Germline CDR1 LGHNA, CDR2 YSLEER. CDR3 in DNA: TGCGCCAGCGAACAGGGGATGAACACCGGGGAGCTGTTTTTT. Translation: CASEQGMNTGELFF.

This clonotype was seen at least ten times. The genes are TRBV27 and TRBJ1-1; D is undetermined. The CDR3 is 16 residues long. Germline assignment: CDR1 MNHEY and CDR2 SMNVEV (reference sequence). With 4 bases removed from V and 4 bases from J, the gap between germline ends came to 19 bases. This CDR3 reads CASSYQVSYRGTEAFF. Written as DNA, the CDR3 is TGTGCCAGCAGTTATCAGGTATCCTATCGGGGCACTGAAGCTTTCTTT.

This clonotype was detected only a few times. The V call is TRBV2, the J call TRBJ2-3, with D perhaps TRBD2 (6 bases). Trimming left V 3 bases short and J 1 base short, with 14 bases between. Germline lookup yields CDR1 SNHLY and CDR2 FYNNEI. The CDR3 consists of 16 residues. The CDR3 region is CASSDPRRGRTDTQYF. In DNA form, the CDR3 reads TGTGCCAGCAGTGACCCCCGGCGGGGCCGCACAGATACGCAGTATTTT.

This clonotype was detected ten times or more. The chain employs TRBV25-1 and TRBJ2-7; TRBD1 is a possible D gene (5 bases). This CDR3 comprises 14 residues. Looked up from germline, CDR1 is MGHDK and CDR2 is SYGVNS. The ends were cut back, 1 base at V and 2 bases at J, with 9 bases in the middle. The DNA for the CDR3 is TGTGCCAGCAGTGAATCAGGGAACCCCTACGAGCAGTACTTC. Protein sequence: CASSESGNPYEQYF.

CDR3 in DNA: TGTGCCAGCAGGGACGGATTCAATGAAAAACTGTTTTTT. Its protein product is CASRDGFNEKLFF. The chain links TRBV5-4 to TRBJ1-4; D not certain. The CDR3 loop spans 13 amino acids. Germline V gene data show CDR1 as SGHNT and CDR2 as YYREEE (reference sequence). Trimming cost V 5 bases and J 5 bases, with 10 bases left between them. Drawing the rest from reference TRBV5-4 and TRBJ1-4, the complete variable domain is ETGVTQSPTHLIKTRGQQVTLRCSSQSGHNTVSWYQQALGQGPQFIFQYYREEENGRGNFPPRFSGLQFPNYSSELNVNALELDDSALYLCASRDGFNEKLFFGSGTQLSVL.

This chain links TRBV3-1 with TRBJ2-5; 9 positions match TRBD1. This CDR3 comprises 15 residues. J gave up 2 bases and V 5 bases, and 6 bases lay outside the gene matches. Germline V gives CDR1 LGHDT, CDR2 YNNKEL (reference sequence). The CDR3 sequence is CASSARDRAQETQYF. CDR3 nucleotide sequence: TGTGCCAGCAGCGCCCGGGACAGGGCGCAAGAGACCCAGTACTTC.

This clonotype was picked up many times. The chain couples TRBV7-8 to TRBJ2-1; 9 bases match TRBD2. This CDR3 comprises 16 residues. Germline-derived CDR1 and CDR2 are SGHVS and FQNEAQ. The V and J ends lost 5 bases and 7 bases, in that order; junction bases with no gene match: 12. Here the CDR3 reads CASSTRPGTSPNEQFF. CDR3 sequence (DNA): TGTGCCAGCAGCACTAGGCCCGGGACTAGCCCAAATGAGCAGTTCTTC.